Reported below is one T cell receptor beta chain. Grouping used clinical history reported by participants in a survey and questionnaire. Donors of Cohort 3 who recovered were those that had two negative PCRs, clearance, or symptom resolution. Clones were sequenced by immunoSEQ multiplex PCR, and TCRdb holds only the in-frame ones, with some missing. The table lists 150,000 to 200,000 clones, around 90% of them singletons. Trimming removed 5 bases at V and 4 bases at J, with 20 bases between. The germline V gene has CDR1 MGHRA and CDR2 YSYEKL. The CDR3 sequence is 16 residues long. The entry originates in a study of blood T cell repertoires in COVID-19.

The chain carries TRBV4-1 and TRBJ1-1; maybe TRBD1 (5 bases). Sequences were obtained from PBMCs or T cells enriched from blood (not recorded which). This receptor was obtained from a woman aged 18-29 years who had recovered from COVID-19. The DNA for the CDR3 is TGCGCCAGCAGCACCCCCCGCGGGACCGAACGCACTGAAGCTTTCTTT. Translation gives CASSTPRGTERTEAFF.